The 20 T cell receptor beta chains presented below share a single source sample, sequenced in a study of shared clonotypes between healthy human individuals. Libraries were prepared by immunoSEQ multiplex PCR; TCRdb keeps only in-frame clonotypes and omits some of them. Of a few hundred thousand clones listed, more than 75% are singletons. The sequenced material came from memory CD8+ T cells sorted from blood. As to subset: CD45RO+ cells pooled with CCR7-negative TemRA cells. The receptors stem from a man aged 18 to 35 in good health.

J is TRBJ1-2 and V is TRBV7-2; the match to TRBD1 covers 9 bases. This CDR3 spans 15 amino acids. The germline gives CDR1 SGHTA, CDR2 FQGNSA. V gave up 1 base and J gave up 6 bases; unmatched junction bases: 6. The CDR3 sequence: CASSLGWTGADGYTF. The CDR3 DNA reads as TGTGCCAGCAGCTTAGGGTGGACAGGGGCTGATGGCTACACCTTC. Combining the CDR3 with reference TRBV7-2 and TRBJ1-2 gives the whole variable domain GAGVSQSPSNKVTEKGKDVELRCDPISGHTALYWYRQSLGQGLEFLIYFQGNSAPDKSGLPSDRFSAERTGGSVSTLTIQRTQQEDSAVYLCASSLGWTGADGYTFGSGTRLTVV.

Of note for this clone: A far larger clone lies a single base away; this is likely a read error. Distinct nucleotide sequences in the sample also encode this CDR3. The V call is TRBV27, the J call TRBJ2-7; no reliable D call. Germline V gene lookup returns CDR1 MNHEY and CDR2 SMNVEV (reference sequence). The germline V and J ends were trimmed by 3 bases and 0 bases, with 6 bases remaining between them. CDR3 length equals 13 residues. CDR3 nucleotide sequence: TGTGCCAGCAGTTTGGGCCTCTCCTACGAGCAGTACTTC. This encodes CASSLGLSYEQYF.

This clone was counted only a few times. The chain links TRBV5-4 to TRBJ1-4; maybe TRBD1 (6 bases). Germline lookup yields CDR1 SGHNT and CDR2 YYREEE (reference sequence). V lost 9 bases and J 8 bases, leaving 17 bases between the germline ends. The CDR3 spans 13 residues. The CDR3, as DNA: TGTGCCACATCGTTGGCAGGGGAGGAAAAACTGTTTTTT. It encodes CATSLAGEEKLFF.

The V call is TRBV27, the J call TRBJ2-7; 11 bases are a match to TRBD2. V dropped 6 bases and J dropped 4; count of bases not matched to a gene: 5. The germline gives CDR1 MNHEY, CDR2 SMNVEV (reference sequence). This CDR3 is 14 amino acids long. DNA of the CDR3: TGTGCCAGCAGATCAACTAGCGGGAGTTACGAGCAGTACTTC. Translation gives CASRSTSGSYEQYF.

The CDR3 coding sequence is TGTGCCAGCAGTGGCGGTCTGGGCACTGAAGCTTTCTTT. Protein sequence: CASSGGLGTEAFF. This rearrangement joins TRBV2 to TRBJ1-1; D unresolved. Germline-derived CDR1 and CDR2 are SNHLY and FYNNEI. The CDR3 totals 13 residues. V lost 4 bases and J 4 bases, leaving 10 bases between the germline ends.

This chain uses TRBV4-1 with TRBJ2-5; 13 bases align to TRBD2. This CDR3 has 15 amino acids. V was pared by 3 bases and J by 7 bases, with 5 bases of the junction left unmatched. From germline, CDR1 is MGHRA and CDR2 YSYEKL. CDR3 region: CASSHEGTSGATQYF. The CDR3 DNA sequence: TGCGCCAGCAGCCACGAGGGGACTAGCGGGGCGACCCAGTACTTC.

The rearrangement uses TRBV10-1 and TRBJ1-1; 9 nucleotides match TRBD1. The CDR3 has 13 residues. The germline V gene encodes CDR1 WNHNN and CDR2 SYGVQD (reference sequence). Trimming cost V 3 bases and J 9 bases; bases outside gene matches: 5. The CDR3 reads CASSDPGQGKAFF. The CDR3, as DNA: TGCGCCAGCAGTGATCCGGGACAGGGAAAAGCTTTCTTT.

The V call is TRBV7-9, the J call TRBJ1-4; D unclear. The CDR3 consists of 13 residues. Deletions cut 7 bases from V and 8 bases from J, with 14 bases between. Germline CDR1 SEHNR, CDR2 FQNEAQ (reference sequence). CDR3 amino acids: CASTTYEGEKLFF. CDR3 DNA sequence: TGTGCCAGCACAACCTACGAGGGAGAAAAACTGTTTTTT.

This sequence joins TRBV18 and TRBJ2-7, with 7 bases aligning to TRBD1. The CDR3 totals 15 residues. CDR1 and CDR2 (germline): KGHSH, LQKENI. The ends lost 3 bases at V and 2 bases at J; junction bases unmatched: 7. Here the CDR3 DNA reads TGTGCCAGCTCACCCCGACAGGGTACTCCCTACGAGCAGTACTTC. It codes for CASSPRQGTPYEQYF.

In the case of this clone: Other DNA sequences in this sample translate to the same CDR3. This chain uses TRBV9 with TRBJ1-2; weak D call: TRBD1 (6 bases). Germline V CDR1 and CDR2: SGDLS, YYNGEE. CDR3 size: 14 residues. Trimming removed 0 bases from V and 3 bases from J, with 9 bases in between. The CDR3 region has the DNA TGTGCCAGCAGCGTAGGGTCAGGGGACTATGGCTACACCTTC. Translated, it gives CASSVGSGDYGYTF.

The DNA of the CDR3 is TGTGCCAGTAGCGAGCCAGGCGGGGACTACAATGAGCAGTTCTTC. It is translated as CASSEPGGDYNEQFF. The chain links TRBV13 to TRBJ2-1; TRBD2 might be the D (6 bases). The V gene's germline CDR1 is PRHDT and CDR2 FYEKMQ (reference sequence). The CDR3 sequence is 15 residues long. Trimming left V 9 bases short and J 3 bases short, with 18 bases between.

The chain couples TRBV2 to TRBJ2-7; D is unclear. CDR1 SNHLY and CDR2 FYNNEI come from the germline V gene. The length of the CDR3 is 13 residues. The germline V and J ends were trimmed by 0 bases and 3 bases, with 6 bases remaining between them. CDR3 protein: CASSEAGFYEQYF. The CDR3 DNA follows: TGTGCCAGCAGTGAAGCGGGTTTCTACGAGCAGTACTTC.

The rearrangement links TRBV6-6 to TRBJ1-1; D remains unclear. CDR1 MNHNY and CDR2 SVGAGI come from the germline V gene (reference sequence). This CDR3 has 11 amino acids. Trimming took 11 bases from V and 0 from J, leaving 7 bases between them. CDR3 sequence reads: CALQVNTEAFF. For the CDR3, the DNA is TGTGCCTTGCAGGTGAACACTGAAGCTTTCTTT.

This clone was counted a few times. The chain carries TRBV6-1 and TRBJ1-5, with D unresolved. Trimming cost V 3 bases and J 3 bases, with 0 bases left between them. Germline V CDR1 and CDR2: MNHNS, SASEGT. CDR3 length: 11 amino acids. CDR3 region: CASSDNQPQHF. The CDR3, as DNA: TGTGCCAGCAGTGACAATCAGCCCCAGCATTTT.

The rearrangement links TRBV2 to TRBJ1-2; D not certain. Deletions cut 0 bases from V and 3 bases from J, with 8 bases between. The CDR3 is 14 amino acids. Germline CDR1 SNHLY, CDR2 FYNNEI. The CDR3: CASSEALGYYGYTF. CDR3 DNA: TGTGCCAGCAGTGAAGCTCTGGGCTACTATGGCTACACCTTC.

V and J are TRBV11-2 and TRBJ2-1; maybe TRBD2 (6 bases). The CDR3 has 16 residues. Looked up from germline, CDR1 is SGHAT and CDR2 is FQNNGV. Trimming removed 0 bases from V and 4 bases from J, with 13 bases in between. The CDR3 loop is CASSLDMTSYYNEQFF. DNA of the CDR3: TGTGCCAGCAGCTTAGATATGACTAGTTATTACAATGAGCAGTTCTTC.

The J gene is TRBJ2-7, the V gene TRBV6-1, with TRBD2 as a possible D gene (5 bases). Germline CDR1 reads MNHNS; CDR2 reads SASEGT. This CDR3 comprises 15 residues. Trimming removed 7 bases from V and 0 bases from J, with 16 bases in between. CDR3 protein: CASKSSSGLSYEQYF. The CDR3, as DNA: TGTGCCAGCAAAAGCTCGTCCGGACTCTCCTACGAGCAGTACTTC.

The V gene is TRBV2, the J gene TRBJ2-7, with 8 bases identical to TRBD1. Germline-derived CDR1 and CDR2 are SNHLY and FYNNEI. There are 15 residues in the CDR3. V lost 5 bases to trimming and J lost 0 bases; unmatched junction nucleotides: 6. CDR3 protein: CASSLDRAHSYEQYF. The CDR3, as DNA: TGTGCCAGCAGTTTGGACAGGGCCCACTCCTACGAGCAGTACTTC.

This rearrangement joins TRBV9 to TRBJ2-7, with TRBD1 matching over 7 bases. The junction had 9 bases not matched to a gene; V was cut back by 4 bases and J by 5 bases. The CDR3 consists of 14 residues. Germline V gene data show CDR1 as SGDLS and CDR2 as YYNGEE. CDR3 coding DNA: TGTGCCAGCAGCCCAGAGACAGGGAGACACGAGCAGTACTTC. Its protein product is CASSPETGRHEQYF.

The sample holds one count of this clone. This chain joins TRBV2 and TRBJ2-5; D possibly corresponds to TRBD2 (5 bases). The V end was cut by 5 bases, the J end by 5 bases, with 18 bases between. CDR1 and CDR2 from the germline V gene are SNHLY and FYNNEI. The CDR3 has 15 amino acids. This CDR3 reads CASSYLGRTGETQYF. The CDR3 DNA follows: TGTGCCAGCAGTTACCTTGGTCGGACGGGGGAGACCCAGTACTTC.